This T cell receptor (beta chain) was documented in a study of beta chain features in type 1 diabetes. V shed 2 bases and J shed 6 bases, with 9 bases lying between them. The CDR3 covers 13 residues. Germline lookup yields CDR1 MNHEY and CDR2 SMNVEV (reference sequence). Sequencing targeted expressed TCRB transcripts, as all isolated RNA had been reverse transcribed. Libraries were prepared by immunoSEQ multiplex PCR; TCRdb keeps only in-frame clonotypes and omits some of them. The top ten clones hold about 0.086% of a sample with roughly 610,000 clones, around 16% of them seen once. General study findings and limits: Insertions at VDJ junctions were less frequent in type 1 diabetes patients. These patients also deleted more nucleotides at the same junctions. TCRB CDR3s were moderately but significantly shorter in Type 1 diabetes patients in all four CD4+ subsets. Researchers reported that naive, central memory and Treg TCRB repertoires appeared more similar in patients than in healthy donors.

A few counts support this clone. Its specificity is not known. Sequencing was performed on naive CD4+ T cells from blood. The TCR comes from a man between 18 and 35 years old in good health. This chain joins TRBV27 and TRBJ2-3; possibly TRBD2 for D (5 bases). CDR3 nucleotide sequence: TGTGCCAGCAGTTTAACCCGCGGGGATACGCAGTATTTT. This gives the protein CASSLTRGDTQYF.